The T cell receptor beta chain described here comes from a study of human T cells and chemical hapten exposure. About the research overall: From small differences in pooled library volume came most of the variation in per-sample TCR yields.

Someone pulled total RNA out of unfractionated whole blood. Study conclusions and caveats: Once DPC sensitization occurred, TCRs above 1 in 1000 frequency showed no change.

In regard to this clonotype: Its target is not known.

Germline CDR1 and CDR2: MDHEN and SYDVKM. The CDR3 has 15 residues. V lost 5 bases and J lost 2; bases outside the gene matches: 8. It was the library that attached unique molecular identifiers to individual cDNA molecules. As originally analysed: Across samples, TCR counts had a median of approximately 100,000 and ranged from 23,224 to 690,600. TCRdb re-called the 5' RACE reads through MiXCR, storing one row per CDR3 protein. The V and J calls and clone size come from TCRdb's table, not from the authors' own analysis. The sample lists about 120,000 distinct CDR3 sequences, around a fifth occurring once.

This chain uses TRBV28 with TRBJ2-5, with 7 bases lining up with TRBD1. This TCR was sampled from a human donor in good health. In nucleotides, the CDR3 is TGTGCCAGCAGTATCCGCCCGGGACAGCAAGAGACCCAGTACTTC. It translates to CASSIRPGQQETQYF.